This T cell receptor (beta chain) was captured in a study of OX40 agonist ivuxolimab in advanced cancers. With regard to the full study: The costimulatory receptor OX40 (CD134) was targeted by ivuxolimab, a fully human IgG2 agonistic monoclonal antibody. Intravenous ivuxolimab was administered to patients every 2 weeks at six dose levels: 0.01, 0.1, 0.3, 1.5, 3 and 10 mg/kg. Of the approximately 50 patients in dose escalation, some 20 had hepatocellular carcinoma, about 15 had melanoma, 9 had renal cell carcinoma and 9 had head and neck cancer. The dose-escalation cohort was about 83% male with a mean age of approximately 60 years, ranging from roughly 23 to 85. Prior anti-PD-1, anti-PD-L1 or anti-CTLA-4 therapy was permitted, and 40% of dose-escalation patients had received checkpoint inhibitors. Partial responses were achieved by three dose-escalation patients, of whom one had hepatocellular carcinoma and two had cutaneous melanoma. The purpose of peripheral TCRbeta sequencing was to test whether ivuxolimab changed TCR sequence diversity and led to clonal T-cell expansion. The monotherapy dose-escalation portion (N of about 49 patients) of the phase I ivuxolimab trial is reported in the paper.

Study-level results and caveats: On average, CD8+ T cells showed more expanded clones than CD4+ T cells after ivuxolimab. At doses of 0.1 to 3.0 mg/kg, clonal expansion of both CD4+ and CD8+ T cells in blood was seen between baseline and week 6. Low levels of normalized T-cell clonal expansion were also shown by some nonresponding patients. Partial responders in the 0.1-3.0 mg/kg groups had among the lowest normalized peripheral clonal expansion, especially among CD8+ T cells. Antigen specificity was not determined for the clonally expanded peripheral T cells.

The trial excluded patients who had a history of autoimmune disease or were on systemic immunosuppression. Peripheral blood for TCR sequencing was drawn from every dose cohort at baseline, at cycle 4 day 1 and at cycle 7 day 1. Samples were obtained from an open-label, multicenter, first-in-human phase I dose-escalation trial of ivuxolimab. Adults with locally advanced or metastatic melanoma, renal cell carcinoma, hepatocellular carcinoma or head and neck squamous cell carcinoma were enrolled in the trial. Before TCR sequencing, CD4+ T cells and CD8+ T cells were sorted from peripheral blood as separate populations. In the germline V gene (reference sequence), CDR1 corresponds to LNHDA and CDR2 to SQIVND. V is cut back by 3 bases and J by 5 bases, with 2 bases in the junction unmatched. Measured from the cysteine to the phenylalanine, the CDR3 is 14 residues long. Only CDR3 DNA remains: 42 bases, in frame from the first base.

This clone appeared once. There is no known antigen for this receptor. Nothing much larger sits one base from this clone, and base qualities are not available. The same CDR3 also results from other DNA sequences found in this sample. To sequence the TCRbeta CDR3 region, genomic DNA was isolated from the sorted cells. The immunoSEQ Assay was used to sequence the TCRbeta CDR3 regions. Entries here come from immuneACCESS through TCRdb and include only in-frame sequences with V and J called. Some clones fail to appear in such tables; in the studies checked, an unresolved V gene covers under half of the shortfall, and the cause of the remainder is unknown. Within this sample are about 58,000 clones, with 91% of them counted one time only. The leading ten clones occupy 3.8% of the sample.

The V gene is TRBV19 and the J gene is TRBJ1-5, with 9 junctional bases fitting TRBD1. The sequenced sample was CD4+ or CD8+ T cells sorted from blood, obtained in a trial of the OX40 agonist ivuxolimab. This TCR derives from an adult with an advanced solid tumor such as melanoma, head and neck, liver or kidney cancer. The DNA sequence follows: TGTGCCAGTAGTATCTGGACAGGGGATCAGCCCCAGCATTTT. The translation is CASSIWTGDQPQHF.